These T cell receptor beta chains were read from a single sample in a study of shared clonotypes between healthy human individuals. Profiled with immunoSEQ multiplex PCR; TCRdb holds only in-frame clones, not every one. The profile shows 1.5 million to 1.9 million clones, roughly 98% of them singletons. Sequencing input: naive CD4+ T cells sorted from blood. These receptors were obtained from a man aged 25-40 years in good health. CDR3s include the opening cysteine and the closing phenylalanine or tryptophan. Each record gives: V gene, D gene, J gene, clone size, CDR3 length, CDR3 protein, CDR3 DNA. A D gene is named only where the DNA matches it firmly. Size is stated for part of the rows, as once, few or many counts, or as a class when the clone is expanded.

v_call: TRBV6-5; d_call: .; j_call: TRBJ2-4; clone_size: .; cdr3_length: 16; cdr3_aa: CASSSTAQAAKNIQYF; cdr3_nt: TGTGCCAGCAGTTCGACCGCACAGGCGGCCAAAAACATTCAGTACTTC
v_call: TRBV11-3; d_call: .; j_call: TRBJ1-2; clone_size: .; cdr3_length: 13; cdr3_aa: CASSLAPNYGYTF; cdr3_nt: TGTGCCAGCAGCTTAGCGCCCAATTATGGCTACACCTTC
v_call: TRBV15; d_call: TRBD1; j_call: TRBJ2-7; clone_size: .; cdr3_length: 15; cdr3_aa: CATSRDAQGAYEQYF; cdr3_nt: TGTGCCACCAGCAGAGATGCGCAGGGGGCTTACGAGCAGTACTTC
v_call: TRBV5-1; d_call: .; j_call: TRBJ2-5; clone_size: .; cdr3_length: 14; cdr3_aa: CASSLETASGTQYF; cdr3_nt: TGCGCCAGCAGCTTGGAGACAGCGAGCGGGACCCAGTACTTC
v_call: TRBV19; d_call: .; j_call: TRBJ2-5; clone_size: .; cdr3_length: 14; cdr3_aa: CASSIRRPQETQYF; cdr3_nt: TGTGCCAGTAGTATACGGCGACCTCAAGAGACCCAGTACTTC
v_call: TRBV7-9; d_call: .; j_call: TRBJ2-7; clone_size: .; cdr3_length: 15; cdr3_aa: CASSLEGGDIYEQYF; cdr3_nt: TGTGCCAGCAGCTTAGAAGGAGGGGATATCTACGAGCAGTACTTC
v_call: TRBV5-1; d_call: .; j_call: TRBJ2-5; clone_size: .; cdr3_length: 14; cdr3_aa: CASSPRDNQETQYF; cdr3_nt: TGCGCCAGCAGCCCCCGGGACAACCAAGAGACCCAGTACTTC
v_call: TRBV5-1; d_call: .; j_call: TRBJ2-3; clone_size: .; cdr3_length: 17; cdr3_aa: CASSFQAIFRSTDTQYF; cdr3_nt: TGCGCCAGCAGCTTCCAAGCCATATTCCGCTCTACAGATACGCAGTATTTT
v_call: TRBV9; d_call: .; j_call: TRBJ1-2; clone_size: .; cdr3_length: 12; cdr3_aa: CASSRGDEGYTF; cdr3_nt: TGTGCCAGCAGCCGGGGGGACGAGGGCTACACCTTC
v_call: TRBV5-5; d_call: .; j_call: TRBJ1-5; clone_size: once; cdr3_length: 16; cdr3_aa: CASRASATFSNQPQHF; cdr3_nt: TGTGCCAGCAGGGCGAGCGCGACTTTTAGCAATCAGCCCCAGCATTTT
v_call: TRBV11-2; d_call: TRBD1; j_call: TRBJ2-7; clone_size: .; cdr3_length: 15; cdr3_aa: CASSRTDRGTYEQYF; cdr3_nt: TGTGCCAGCAGCCGTACGGACAGGGGGACCTACGAGCAGTACTTC
v_call: TRBV5-4; d_call: .; j_call: TRBJ1-5; clone_size: .; cdr3_length: 15; cdr3_aa: CASSVMGVANQPQHF; cdr3_nt: TGTGCCAGCAGTGTCATGGGTGTCGCCAATCAGCCCCAGCATTTT
v_call: TRBV27; d_call: TRBD1; j_call: TRBJ1-5; clone_size: once; cdr3_length: 18; cdr3_aa: CASSLIRDRDFSNQPQHF; cdr3_nt: TGTGCCAGCAGTCTAATCCGGGACAGGGATTTTAGCAATCAGCCCCAGCATTTT
v_call: TRBV10-1; d_call: .; j_call: TRBJ2-2; clone_size: .; cdr3_length: 13; cdr3_aa: CASSHLNTGELFF; cdr3_nt: TGCGCCAGCAGTCACCTTAACACCGGGGAGCTGTTTTTT
v_call: TRBV7-9; d_call: .; j_call: TRBJ2-7; clone_size: .; cdr3_length: 14; cdr3_aa: CASSLTRATYEQYF; cdr3_nt: TGTGCCAGCAGCTTAACCAGGGCTACCTACGAGCAGTACTTC
v_call: TRBV25-1; d_call: TRBD1; j_call: TRBJ2-1; clone_size: .; cdr3_length: 16; cdr3_aa: CASSEYGNRGSNEQFF; cdr3_nt: TGTGCCAGCAGTGAATATGGAAACAGGGGAAGCAATGAGCAGTTCTTC
v_call: TRBV6-6; d_call: .; j_call: TRBJ1-2; clone_size: .; cdr3_length: 13; cdr3_aa: CASSYEKIYGYTF; cdr3_nt: TGTGCCAGCAGTTACGAGAAAATCTATGGCTACACCTTC
v_call: TRBV9; d_call: .; j_call: TRBJ2-5; clone_size: once; cdr3_length: 14; cdr3_aa: CASSVGSGQETQYF; cdr3_nt: TGTGCCAGCAGCGTCGGTAGCGGTCAAGAGACCCAGTACTTC
v_call: TRBV9; d_call: TRBD2; j_call: TRBJ2-5; clone_size: once; cdr3_length: 16; cdr3_aa: CASSVGTSGNQETQYF; cdr3_nt: TGTGCCAGCAGCGTTGGGACTAGCGGGAACCAAGAGACCCAGTACTTC
v_call: TRBV5-4; d_call: .; j_call: TRBJ1-1; clone_size: .; cdr3_length: 16; cdr3_aa: CASSLLGQIMNTEAFF; cdr3_nt: TGTGCCAGCAGCTTGCTCGGACAGATAATGAACACTGAAGCTTTCTTT
v_call: TRBV10-3; d_call: TRBD1; j_call: TRBJ1-5; clone_size: .; cdr3_length: 15; cdr3_aa: CAISGGTGANQPQHF; cdr3_nt: TGTGCCATCAGTGGGGGGACAGGGGCCAATCAGCCCCAGCATTTT
v_call: TRBV28; d_call: .; j_call: TRBJ2-7; clone_size: .; cdr3_length: 12; cdr3_aa: CASSGGAGEQYF; cdr3_nt: TGTGCCAGCAGTGGGGGAGCAGGGGAGCAGTACTTC
v_call: TRBV5-1; d_call: .; j_call: TRBJ2-7; clone_size: once; cdr3_length: 15; cdr3_aa: CASSLVRAVEYEQYF; cdr3_nt: TGCGCCAGCAGCTTGGTCCGCGCCGTAGAGTACGAGCAGTACTTC
v_call: TRBV4-1; d_call: .; j_call: TRBJ1-4; clone_size: .; cdr3_length: 16; cdr3_aa: CASSRTDLATNEKLFF; cdr3_nt: TGCGCCAGCAGCCGCACTGACCTTGCAACTAATGAAAAACTGTTTTTT
v_call: TRBV11-2; d_call: .; j_call: TRBJ1-2; clone_size: .; cdr3_length: 12; cdr3_aa: CASSPVFYGYTF; cdr3_nt: TGTGCCAGCAGTCCTGTATTCTATGGCTACACCTTC
v_call: TRBV30; d_call: .; j_call: TRBJ2-3; clone_size: .; cdr3_length: 16; cdr3_aa: CAWSGPGGSSTDTQYF; cdr3_nt: TGTGCCTGGAGTGGCCCCGGGGGATCTAGCACAGATACGCAGTATTTT
v_call: TRBV15; d_call: TRBD1; j_call: TRBJ1-4; clone_size: .; cdr3_length: 16; cdr3_aa: CATSREDRVSVLGLFF; cdr3_nt: TGTGCCACCAGCAGAGAGGACAGGGTTTCTGTTCTGGGTCTGTTTTTT
v_call: TRBV5-1; d_call: .; j_call: TRBJ1-1; clone_size: .; cdr3_length: 12; cdr3_aa: CASSLRDTEAFF; cdr3_nt: TGCGCCAGCAGCTTGAGGGACACTGAAGCTTTCTTT
v_call: TRBV2; d_call: .; j_call: TRBJ2-3; clone_size: .; cdr3_length: 15; cdr3_aa: CASSEGSTVWDTQYF; cdr3_nt: TGTGCCAGCAGTGAAGGGTCCACGGTCTGGGATACGCAGTATTTT
v_call: TRBV7-2; d_call: .; j_call: TRBJ1-1; clone_size: .; cdr3_length: 13; cdr3_aa: CASSLVREKGAFF; cdr3_nt: TGTGCCAGCAGCTTAGTCCGTGAAAAAGGAGCTTTCTTT
v_call: TRBV28; d_call: .; j_call: TRBJ2-1; clone_size: .; cdr3_length: 15; cdr3_aa: CASSLVDGVPDEQFF; cdr3_nt: TGTGCCAGCAGTTTGGTGGACGGTGTCCCCGATGAGCAGTTCTTC
v_call: TRBV18; d_call: .; j_call: TRBJ2-1; clone_size: .; cdr3_length: 13; cdr3_aa: CASSERQRVLQFF; cdr3_nt: TGTGCCAGCTCAGAACGGCAGCGGGTTCTACAGTTCTTC
v_call: TRBV7-8; d_call: .; j_call: TRBJ2-2; clone_size: once; cdr3_length: 13; cdr3_aa: CASSQLGGEELFF; cdr3_nt: TGTGCCAGCAGCCAGCTGGGCGGGGAGGAGCTGTTTTTT
v_call: TRBV2; d_call: TRBD1; j_call: TRBJ2-7; clone_size: .; cdr3_length: 13; cdr3_aa: CASSEDRGTEQYF; cdr3_nt: TGTGCCAGCAGTGAAGACAGGGGAACAGAGCAGTACTTC
v_call: TRBV18; d_call: .; j_call: TRBJ2-3; clone_size: .; cdr3_length: 15; cdr3_aa: CASSPSARPTDTQYF; cdr3_nt: TGTGCCAGCTCACCCTCCGCGAGGCCCACAGATACGCAGTATTTT
v_call: TRBV27; d_call: TRBD2; j_call: TRBJ2-7; clone_size: .; cdr3_length: 13; cdr3_aa: CASGIAGVYEQYF; cdr3_nt: TGTGCCAGCGGGATAGCGGGAGTCTACGAGCAGTACTTC
v_call: TRBV6-6; d_call: TRBD2; j_call: TRBJ2-7; clone_size: .; cdr3_length: 15; cdr3_aa: CASTLPAGGQNEQYF; cdr3_nt: TGTGCCAGCACCCTACCGGCGGGAGGGCAAAACGAGCAGTACTTC
v_call: TRBV10-3; d_call: TRBD1; j_call: TRBJ2-2; clone_size: .; cdr3_length: 14; cdr3_aa: CAISPTGDTGELFF; cdr3_nt: TGTGCCATCAGTCCGACAGGGGATACCGGGGAGCTGTTTTTT
v_call: TRBV28; d_call: .; j_call: TRBJ2-7; clone_size: .; cdr3_length: 14; cdr3_aa: CASSQTATGYEQYF; cdr3_nt: TGTGCCAGCAGTCAGACGGCGACGGGCTACGAGCAGTACTTC
v_call: TRBV15; d_call: .; j_call: TRBJ1-1; clone_size: once; cdr3_length: 16; cdr3_aa: CATSREVAGRGTEAFF; cdr3_nt: TGTGCCACCAGCAGAGAGGTCGCAGGGAGGGGGACTGAAGCTTTCTTT
v_call: TRBV5-1; d_call: .; j_call: TRBJ2-2; clone_size: .; cdr3_length: 15; cdr3_aa: CASSLLAPSTGELFF; cdr3_nt: TGCGCCAGCAGCTTGTTGGCTCCGAGCACCGGGGAGCTGTTTTTT
v_call: TRBV6-1; d_call: .; j_call: TRBJ2-7; clone_size: .; cdr3_length: 14; cdr3_aa: CASSRDTSHYEQYF; cdr3_nt: TGTGCCAGCAGCCGGGACACATCCCACTACGAGCAGTACTTC
v_call: TRBV11-2; d_call: TRBD2; j_call: TRBJ2-7; clone_size: once; cdr3_length: 15; cdr3_aa: CASSRAASGIYEQYF; cdr3_nt: TGTGCCAGCAGCCGTGCCGCTAGCGGGATCTACGAGCAGTACTTC
v_call: TRBV7-8; d_call: TRBD2; j_call: TRBJ2-1; clone_size: .; cdr3_length: 18; cdr3_aa: CASSPRESLAGVVREQFF; cdr3_nt: TGTGCCAGCAGCCCGAGGGAGAGCCTAGCGGGAGTTGTCCGTGAGCAGTTCTTC
v_call: TRBV7-9; d_call: TRBD1; j_call: TRBJ1-2; clone_size: .; cdr3_length: 11; cdr3_aa: CAGTGDDGYTF; cdr3_nt: TGTGCCGGAACAGGGGACGATGGCTACACCTTC
v_call: TRBV6-5; d_call: TRBD1; j_call: TRBJ2-7; clone_size: .; cdr3_length: 15; cdr3_aa: CASSYSGQGHYEQYF; cdr3_nt: TGTGCCAGCAGTTACTCGGGACAGGGGCACTACGAGCAGTACTTC
v_call: TRBV29-1; d_call: TRBD1; j_call: TRBJ2-4; clone_size: .; cdr3_length: 14; cdr3_aa: CSEGTDLAKNIQYF; cdr3_nt: TGCAGCGAAGGGACAGACTTAGCCAAAAACATTCAGTACTTC